This T cell receptor (beta chain) is drawn from a study of Graves' ophthalmopathy and Graves' hyperthyroidism. Looked up from germline, CDR1 is SGHRS and CDR2 is YFSETQ. Losses at the gene ends were 5 bases for V and 6 bases for J; bases not matched to a gene: 8. This CDR3 region has 14 residues. RNA transcripts were the source from which TCR beta CDR3 regions were amplified. Scientists carried out first-round RT-PCR using HTBI primers and then a second-round multiplex PCR. A single record per CDR3 protein comes from TCRdb applying MiXCR to the multiplex PCR reads. The repertoire has around 470,000 distinct CDR3 sequences, 13% to 15% of them found once; the top ten carry 9.8%.

The rearrangement links TRBV5-1 to TRBJ1-2, with 9 bases lining up with TRBD1. The TCR comes from a woman aged 25 to 39 with Graves' ophthalmopathy. Sequences were obtained from blood. CDR3: CASRLSGTGNGYTF. The CDR3 region has the DNA TGCGCCAGCAGGCTTTCTGGGACAGGGAATGGCTACACCTTC.